Each of the 21 T cell receptor beta chains below was sequenced from the same sample in a study of cytomegalovirus exposure and HLA in healthy donors. The PCR contained 60 Vbeta and 13 Jbeta primers. The protocol was immunoSEQ multiplex PCR, while the TCRdb copy is restricted to in-frame clones and leaves out a portion. The table has roughly 70,000 clones, roughly 70% seen once. Input material: PBMCs. The receptors shown here come from a male donor in good health and CMV-seropositive.

The CDR3 spells CASSPGTSIPDTQYF. As DNA, the CDR3 is TGTGCCAGCAGCCCCGGGACTAGCATCCCAGATACGCAGTATTTT. V gene TRBV4-2 combines with J gene TRBJ2-3; 9 bases line up with TRBD2. Unmatched junction bases numbered 6, after V lost 4 bases and J lost 4 bases. This CDR3 contains 15 residues. Germline V lookup: CDR1 LGHNA, CDR2 YNFKEQ.

V and J are TRBV5-1 and TRBJ2-7; D perhaps matches TRBD1 (6 bases). The V and J ends lost 0 bases and 5 bases respectively, with 18 bases between them. The CDR3 sequence is 16 residues long. Germline assignment: CDR1 SGHRS and CDR2 YFSETQ. This CDR3 is CASSLGAGARSNEQYF. The DNA for the CDR3 is TGCGCCAGCAGCTTGGGGGCAGGGGCGCGCTCTAACGAGCAGTACTTC.

The chain links TRBV7-9 to TRBJ1-2; 9 bases align to TRBD1. CDR1 SEHNR and CDR2 FQNEAQ come from the germline V gene (reference sequence). V dropped 4 bases and J dropped 9; count of bases not matched to a gene: 6. The CDR3 has 13 amino acids. CDR3 residues: CASSWDRVKSYTF. The DNA for the CDR3 is TGTGCCAGCAGCTGGGACAGGGTAAAGAGCTACACCTTC.

The chain employs TRBV6-6 and TRBJ2-7; 9 bases align to TRBD1. V lost 5 bases, J lost 6 bases, and 11 bases stayed unmatched. Germline V gene lookup returns CDR1 MNHNY and CDR2 SVGAGI (reference sequence). CDR3 length equals 15 residues. CDR3 coding DNA: TGTGCCAGCAGTCCGAGGGGACAGGGTCTTTTCGAGCAGTACTTC. This translates into CASSPRGQGLFEQYF.

The chain is built from TRBV19 and TRBJ1-2, with 8 bases aligning to TRBD1. The CDR3 length is 17 residues. V lost 4 bases, J lost 1 base, and 11 bases stayed unmatched. The V gene's germline CDR1 is LNHDA and CDR2 SQIVND (reference sequence). CDR3 loop: CASSTWGTGGRNYGYTF. The DNA of the CDR3 is TGTGCCAGTAGTACCTGGGGGACAGGAGGACGTAACTATGGCTACACCTTC. The complete variable domain, with remaining parts taken from reference TRBV19 and TRBJ1-2, reads DGGITQSPKYLFRKEGQNVTLSCEQNLNHDAMYWYRQDPGQGLRLIYYSQIVNDFQKGDIAEGYSVSREKKESFPLTVTSAQKNPTAFYLCASSTWGTGGRNYGYTFGSGTRLTVV.

About this clone: A junction boundary mismatches the germline segment, possibly from a read error. The chain has TRBV7-9 and TRBJ1-2; 7 bases match TRBD1. CDR1 SEHNR and CDR2 FQNEAQ come from the germline V gene (reference sequence). This CDR3 region has 14 residues. The CDR3 nucleotides read TGTGCCGGCAGCCGATCGACAGGGTTAGAAGGCTACACCTTC. It translates to CAGSRSTGLEGYTF.

This clone appeared a single time. J is TRBJ2-3 and V is TRBV15; 7 bases map to TRBD2. Germline loops: CDR1 LNHNV, CDR2 YYDKDF (reference sequence). Trimming took 0 bases from V and 2 from J; bases not matched to a gene: 8. The CDR3 consists of 17 residues. For the CDR3, the DNA is TGTGCCACCAGCAGAGATGGGAGCGGGGTGTACACAGATACGCAGTATTTT. Amino acid sequence: CATSRDGSGVYTDTQYF.

V and J are TRBV7-9 and TRBJ2-7, with 8 bases lining up with TRBD1. The CDR3 loop spans 13 amino acids. Germline assignment: CDR1 SEHNR and CDR2 FQNEAQ (reference sequence). The junction had 5 bases not matched to a gene; V was cut back by 5 bases and J by 5 bases. CDR3 DNA: TGTGCCAGCAGCCTTAAGGACAGGGACGAGCAGTACTTC. This codes for CASSLKDRDEQYF.

The chain is built from TRBV6-1 and TRBJ1-2; 7 positions agree with TRBD1. J lost 4 bases, V lost 3 bases, and 2 bases had no gene match. Germline lookup yields CDR1 MNHNS and CDR2 SASEGT. The CDR3 covers 13 residues. The CDR3 loop is CASSEGQTYGYTF. For the CDR3, the DNA is TGTGCCAGCAGTGAGGGACAGACCTATGGCTACACCTTC.

The chain joins TRBV7-6 to TRBJ1-1, with D maybe TRBD1 (5 bases). The CDR3 is 13 residues long. V was cut by 4 bases and J by 1 base, with 7 bases left in between. Germline V CDR1 and CDR2: SGHVS, FNYEAQ. The DNA for the CDR3 is TGTGCCAGCAGCTCACAGGAGAACACTGAAGCTTTCTTT. It encodes CASSSQENTEAFF.

The chain recombines TRBV4-1 with TRBJ2-1; 7 nucleotides agree with TRBD2. Trimming took 3 bases from V and 0 from J; bases not matched to a gene: 2. CDR1 is MGHRA and CDR2 is YSYEKL in the germline V gene. This CDR3 comprises 15 residues. The CDR3 here is CASSHLADSYNEQFF. In DNA form, the CDR3 reads TGCGCCAGCAGCCATCTAGCGGACTCCTACAATGAGCAGTTCTTC.

The chain joins TRBV18 to TRBJ1-3; tentative D call: TRBD1 (6 bases). This CDR3 region has 15 residues. Trimming stripped 4 bases from V and 3 bases from J, with 13 bases between. Germline CDR1 and CDR2: KGHSH and LQKENI. CDR3: CASSLVQGSGNTIYF. The CDR3 DNA reads TGTGCCAGCTCACTCGTACAGGGAAGTGGAAACACCATATATTTT.

The rearrangement joins TRBV9 to TRBJ2-2; D perhaps matches TRBD1 (7 bases). Trimming shortened V by 0 bases and J by 4 bases, and 10 bases separated the two germline ends. CDR1 and CDR2 from the germline V gene are SGDLS and YYNGEE. This CDR3 is 15 amino acids long. The CDR3 sequence is CASSVAQGGTGELFF. The CDR3 coding sequence is TGTGCCAGCAGCGTAGCTCAGGGGGGCACCGGGGAGCTGTTTTTT.

The chain links TRBV5-6 to TRBJ1-4; 11 bases match TRBD1. Germline trimming cut 0 bases from V and 3 bases from J; bases unmatched to any gene: 4. Per the germline V gene, CDR1 is SGHDT and CDR2 is YYEEEE. The CDR3 is made up of 17 amino acids. CDR3 coding DNA: TGTGCCAGCAGCTTGGCGGGACAGGGGGTAGCTAATGAAAAACTGTTTTTT. This gives the protein CASSLAGQGVANEKLFF.

This chain links TRBV6-4 with TRBJ2-5, with D tentatively TRBD2 (5 bases). From germline, CDR1 is MRHNA and CDR2 SNTAGT. CDR3 length: 11 amino acids. The V and J ends lost 8 bases and 11 bases respectively, with 15 bases between them. This chain's CDR3 is CASRYEREQYF. The CDR3, as DNA: TGTGCCAGCCGATACGAGAGGGAGCAGTACTTC.

This clone came up once. V and J are TRBV14 and TRBJ2-1, with 7 bases fitting TRBD2. Trimming at V came to 4 bases and at J to 8 bases, leaving 11 bases not matched to a gene. CDR1 SGHDN and CDR2 FVKESK come from the germline V gene. The CDR3 has 15 residues. In DNA form, the CDR3 reads TGTGCCAGCAGCCCCCTCAGGGAGGGCGAGGATGAGCAGTTCTTC. Translation: CASSPLREGEDEQFF.

The V gene is TRBV7-9, the J gene TRBJ2-7; maybe TRBD1 (6 bases). Germline V gene data show CDR1 as SEHNR and CDR2 as FQNEAQ (reference sequence). The CDR3 is 17 residues long. Between the trimmed V and J ends, which lost 5 bases and 4 bases, there was a span of 24 bases. The chain's CDR3 is CASSGPWSGATGYEQYF. CDR3 DNA: TGTGCCAGCAGCGGCCCTTGGTCAGGGGCCACGGGGTACGAGCAGTACTTC.

The chain combines TRBV19 with TRBJ1-4; 8 bases agree with TRBD1. V dropped 3 bases and J dropped 11; count of bases not matched to a gene: 17. The CDR3 length is 17 residues. Germline CDR1 LNHDA, CDR2 SQIVND (reference sequence). The CDR3 DNA reads as TGTGCCAGTAGTATTCGCCGAGGCGGACAGGGAATTTCGAAACTGTTTTTT. Translating gives CASSIRRGGQGISKLFF.

The chain recombines TRBV27 with TRBJ2-7, with TRBD1 matching over 7 bases. J lost 1 base, V lost 3 bases, and 9 bases had no gene match. The CDR3 is 16 amino acids. Germline assignment: CDR1 MNHEY and CDR2 SMNVEV (reference sequence). The CDR3 bases are TGTGCCAGCAGTTTGGGCCTGAGACAGGGTTCCTACGAGCAGTACTTC. Protein product: CASSLGLRQGSYEQYF.

This sequence joins TRBV6-1 and TRBJ2-1; 9 bases align to TRBD2. With V trimmed by 3 bases and J by 4 bases, 7 bases remained unmatched. The CDR3 is 16 residues long. Germline V gene lookup returns CDR1 MNHNS and CDR2 SASEGT. CDR3 sequence (DNA): TGTGCCAGCAGTGATAGGCTAGCGGGAACTTACAATGAGCAGTTCTTC. It yields the protein CASSDRLAGTYNEQFF.

The genes are TRBV5-1 and TRBJ1-4; unclear D gene. The CDR3 loop spans 16 amino acids. CDR1 is SGHRS and CDR2 is YFSETQ in the germline V gene. Trimming stripped 4 bases from V and 4 bases from J, with 17 bases between. The CDR3, as DNA: TGCGCCAGCAGCGACCCACAGTTTGGGTTTAATGAAAAACTGTTTTTT. Its translation is CASSDPQFGFNEKLFF.